This passage covers 9 T cell receptor beta chains from one sample sequenced in a study of cytomegalovirus exposure and HLA in healthy donors. Data came from immunoSEQ multiplex PCR; TCRdb stores just in-frame clones and leaves some out. The data contain tens of thousands of clones, 93% of them singletons. Input material: PBMCs. The receptors originated from a woman in her thirties in good health and CMV-seronegative.

V gene TRBV7-9 combines with J gene TRBJ2-1, with D possibly matching TRBD1 (5 bases). V dropped 1 base and J dropped 2 bases, with 9 bases sitting between them. This CDR3 has 15 amino acids. CDR1 is SEHNR, CDR2 FQNEAQ, per germline (reference sequence). The CDR3 DNA reads TGTGCCAGCAGCTTAGGGGGCGAACCCTACAATGAGCAGTTCTTC. Its translation is CASSLGGEPYNEQFF.

The CDR3 DNA is TGCAGCGTTGCAAGGACAGTTGGCACTGAAGCTTTCTTT. It yields the protein CSVARTVGTEAFF. The rearrangement links TRBV29-1 to TRBJ1-1; TRBD1 is a possible D gene (6 bases). Trimming left V 4 bases short and J 4 bases short, with 13 bases between. CDR1 is SQVTM, CDR2 ANQGSEA, per germline. The CDR3 is made up of 13 amino acids.

This clone was observed a single time. The CDR3 nucleotides read TGCGCCAGCAGCCAATTCGGTCATACACCCGACACTAGCACAGATACGCAGTATTTT. It specifies CASSQFGHTPDTSTDTQYF. The chain links TRBV4-1 to TRBJ2-3; D call uncertain. Germline V gives CDR1 MGHRA, CDR2 YSYEKL. V lost 2 bases and J 0 bases, leaving 21 bases between the germline ends. The CDR3 has 19 residues.

The chain joins TRBV18 to TRBJ1-1, with a tentative D call TRBD1 (5 bases). Germline lookup yields CDR1 KGHSH and CDR2 LQKENI. The V gene lost 5 bases and the J gene lost 4 bases, with 8 bases spanning the gap. The CDR3 runs to 12 residues. CDR3 in amino acids: CASSDQGTEAFF. In nucleotides, the CDR3 is TGTGCCAGCTCAGATCAGGGCACTGAAGCTTTCTTT.

The CDR3 is CASSQGPSGNTEAFF. The CDR3 DNA sequence: TGCGCCAGCAGCCAAGGACCTTCGGGAAACACTGAAGCTTTCTTT. The chain combines TRBV4-1 with TRBJ1-1; unclear D gene. Trimming removed 1 base from V and 2 bases from J, with 11 bases in between. This CDR3 has 15 residues. Per the germline V gene, CDR1 is MGHRA and CDR2 is YSYEKL.

This sequence joins TRBV19 and TRBJ1-2, with 7 bases identical to TRBD1. The ends lost 6 bases at V and 4 bases at J; junction bases unmatched: 5. Germline V gene data show CDR1 as LNHDA and CDR2 as SQIVND (reference sequence). This CDR3 region has 13 residues. CDR3 bases: TGTGCCAGTAGGGCGACAGGGAGCTATGGCTACACCTTC. Its translation: CASRATGSYGYTF.

This clone showed up just once. The genes are TRBV5-1 and TRBJ1-1; 7 bases match TRBD1. Germline V gene data show CDR1 as SGHRS and CDR2 as YFSETQ. The CDR3 totals 15 residues. Losses at the gene ends were 0 bases for V and 4 bases for J; bases not matched to a gene: 6. The CDR3 sequence is CASSLEGAQVTEAFF. The CDR3 DNA is TGCGCCAGCAGCTTGGAGGGGGCGCAGGTCACTGAAGCTTTCTTT. Full variable domain (remainder filled in from reference TRBV5-1 and TRBJ1-1): KAGVTQTPRYLIKTRGQQVTLSCSPISGHRSVSWYQQTPGQGLQFLFEYFSETQRNKGNFPGRFSGRQFSNSRSEMNVSTLELGDSALYLCASSLEGAQVTEAFFGQGTRLTVV.

The rearrangement uses TRBV7-6 and TRBJ2-2, with 7 bases lining up with TRBD1. Germline V CDR1 and CDR2: SGHVS, FNYEAQ. V was pared by 0 bases and J by 6 bases, with 7 bases of the junction left unmatched. The CDR3 contains 16 residues. The DNA for the CDR3 is TGTGCCAGCAGCTTAGCGGACAGGATCGGTCCCGGGGAGCTGTTTTTT. Amino acids: CASSLADRIGPGELFF. The complete variable domain, with remaining parts taken from reference TRBV7-6 and TRBJ2-2, reads GAGVSQSPRYKVTKRGQDVALRCDPISGHVSLYWYRQALGQGPEFLTYFNYEAQQDKSGLPNDRFSAERPEGSISTLTIQRTEQRDSAMYRCASSLADRIGPGELFFGEGSRLTVL.

V and J are TRBV9 and TRBJ1-5; D not resolved. The CDR3 is 13 amino acids. Trimming removed 0 bases from V and 9 bases from J, with 10 bases in between. Germline V lookup: CDR1 SGDLS, CDR2 YYNGEE. The chain's CDR3 is CASSVADTRPQHF. The CDR3 DNA reads as TGTGCCAGCAGCGTAGCTGATACGAGGCCCCAGCATTTT.